A single sample gave rise to the 7 T cell receptor beta chains below, sequenced in a study of shared clonotypes between healthy human individuals. TCRdb keeps only in-frame clones here, not all; method: immunoSEQ multiplex PCR. The sample has hundreds of thousands of clones, 90% to 97% seen once; the top ten hold around 0.21%. Naive CD8 cells, CD45RO-negative and positively selected for CCR7, excluded terminally differentiated effector memory CD45RA+ cells. The source material was naive CD8+ T cells sorted from blood. Every receptor here comes from a man aged 25 to 40 in good health.

V and J are TRBV29-1 and TRBJ1-1; D perhaps matches TRBD1 (5 bases). Deletions cut 3 bases from V and 2 bases from J, with 22 bases between. The CDR3 runs 17 residues. Germline CDR1 and CDR2: SQVTM and ANQGSEA. The CDR3 coding sequence is TGCAGCGTTGAGCCCCCGGGAATGGTGGGACGAAACACTGAAGCTTTCTTT. This encodes CSVEPPGMVGRNTEAFF. The full variable domain, completed using reference TRBV29-1 and TRBJ1-1, is SAVISQKPSRDICQRGTSLTIQCQVDSQVTMMFWYRQQPGQSLTLIATANQGSEATYESGFVIDKFPISRPNLTFSTLTVSNMSPEDSSIYLCSVEPPGMVGRNTEAFFGQGTRLTVV.

This chain uses TRBV2 with TRBJ1-1, with D unresolved. From germline, CDR1 is SNHLY and CDR2 FYNNEI. Trimming shortened V by 6 bases and J by 1 base, and 12 bases separated the two germline ends. There are 14 residues in the CDR3. The CDR3 here is CASRVGPPNTEAFF. CDR3 DNA sequence: TGTGCCAGCAGAGTCGGACCGCCGAACACTGAAGCTTTCTTT.

Of note for this clone: Other DNA sequences in this specimen translate into the identical CDR3. V gene TRBV20-1 combines with J gene TRBJ2-7; D remains ambiguous. Germline CDR1 and CDR2: DFQATT and SNEGSKA (reference sequence). The CDR3 has 11 residues. V was trimmed by 2 bases and J by 4 bases, leaving 6 bases between them. The DNA for the CDR3 is TGCAGTGCTAGATTGGGTTACGAGCAGTACTTC. This translates into CSARLGYEQYF.

The rearrangement uses TRBV14 and TRBJ2-7; maybe TRBD2 (7 bases). Germline CDR1 and CDR2: SGHDN and FVKESK. V lost 4 bases to trimming and J lost 1 base, with 20 bases between them. The CDR3 totals 17 residues. Here the CDR3 DNA reads TGTGCCAGCAGCCGCGGGGGCCTTAGCGGGTTGTCCTACGAGCAGTACTTC. It encodes CASSRGGLSGLSYEQYF.

This chain connects TRBV13 to TRBJ2-7, with D perhaps assigned TRBD1 or TRBD2 (7 bases each). Trimming shortened V by 4 bases and J by 5 bases, and 21 bases separated the two germline ends. The CDR3 has 16 residues. In germline, CDR1 is PRHDT, CDR2 FYEKMQ (reference sequence). The CDR3 coding sequence is TGTGCCAGCAGCTCAGCTGCAGGGGGGGCTCTAAACGAGCAGTACTTC. Its protein is CASSSAAGGALNEQYF. Looking up the rest from reference TRBV13 and TRBJ2-7 gives the full variable domain: AAGVIQSPRHLIKEKRETATLKCYPIPRHDTVYWYQQGPGQDPQFLISFYEKMQSDKGSIPDRFSAQQFSDYHSELNMSSLELGDSALYFCASSSAAGGALNEQYFGPGTRLTVT.

This clone was counted once. The rearrangement uses TRBV2 and TRBJ2-7; TRBD1 might be the D (5 bases). Trimming left V 7 bases short and J 1 base short, with 14 bases between. Germline-derived CDR1 and CDR2 are SNHLY and FYNNEI. The length of the CDR3 is 14 residues. CDR3 protein: CASTGSPGSYEQYF. The CDR3 DNA reads TGTGCCAGCACTGGGTCCCCAGGGTCCTACGAGCAGTACTTC.

The V and J genes are TRBV25-1 and TRBJ2-7, with TRBD2 matching over 10 bases. This CDR3 has 13 residues. J lost 3 bases, V lost 7 bases, and 3 bases had no gene match. Per germline, CDR1 MGHDK and CDR2 SYGVNS. The chain's CDR3 is CASKSSGSYEQYF. CDR3 DNA: TGTGCCAGCAAGTCTAGCGGGAGCTACGAGCAGTACTTC.